Here is one T cell receptor (beta chain) with its context. The data were obtained in a study of T cell responses to AZD1222 COVID-19 vaccine. The assay was immunoSEQ multiplex PCR, and TCRdb's table has in-frame clones only and misses some. The data hold 120,000 to 150,000 clones, with approximately 89% observed a single time. V was shortened by 2 bases and J by 6 bases, with 13 bases between the two germline ends. This CDR3 is built from 14 residues. CDR1 is MDHEN, CDR2 SYDVKM, per germline. The J gene is TRBJ1-1, the V gene TRBV28; unclear D gene. The sample was peripheral blood, taken on day 0 of AZD1222 vaccination. The sequence derives from an adult in good health. CDR3 nucleotides: TGTGCCAGCAGTTTAATCGGTTTCCAGTCTGAAGCTTTCTTT. This gives the protein CASSLIGFQSEAFF.